A single sample is the source of the 25 T cell receptor beta chains below, sequenced in a study of T cell repertoires in cytomegalovirus infection. MiXCR, applied by TCRdb to the reads, yields one record per CDR3 protein. Seen here are approximately 500,000 distinct CDR3 sequences, 16% observed once, and the top ten hold 20% to 30%. Sample: CD8+ T cells from PBMCs. These receptors were taken from a human donor in good health (CMV status not recorded). Some clones in this sample may be carry-over from other donors' samples.

To note about this clonotype: At one boundary the junction diverges from the germline segment, which might be a read error. The rearrangement links TRBV7-2 to TRBJ2-3, with D possibly being TRBD2 (6 bases). Germline V CDR1 and CDR2: SGHTA, FQGNSA. This CDR3 region has 14 residues. In DNA, the CDR3 is TGTGCCTGCAGCTTAACGGACTATATAGATACGCAGTATTTT. Amino acids: CACSLTDYIDTQYF.

The chain recombines TRBV5-4 with TRBJ2-7, with D uncertain. CDR1 and CDR2 (germline): SGHNT, YYREEE (reference sequence). V lost 4 bases to trimming and J lost 6 bases, with 11 bases between them. The CDR3 has 12 amino acids. CDR3 DNA sequence: TGTGCCAGCAGCCATAGGGCTGCCGAGCAGTACTTC. Translation gives CASSHRAAEQYF.

This clonotype was seen more than once but under ten times. The rearrangement links TRBV12-3 or TRBV12-4 to TRBJ2-2, with TRBD1 matching over 7 bases. Trimming at V came to 4 bases and at J to 0 bases, leaving 11 bases not matched to a gene. The CDR3 has 18 residues. Here the CDR3 DNA reads TGTGCCAGCAGTTCCCCGAGGGGGCAGCCTTCGAACACCGGGGAGCTGTTTTTT. It translates to CASSSPRGQPSNTGELFF.

This clonotype has ten or more counts. This rearrangement joins TRBV4-1 to TRBJ2-3; 8 nucleotides agree with TRBD2. Germline trimming cut 4 bases from V and 0 bases from J; bases unmatched to any gene: 6. Germline V CDR1 and CDR2: MGHRA, YSYEKL. The CDR3 totals 16 residues. This chain's CDR3 is CASSPQLAESTDTQYF. DNA of the CDR3: TGCGCCAGCAGCCCTCAACTAGCGGAAAGCACAGATACGCAGTATTTT.

This clonotype was counted at least ten times. The chain has TRBV12-3 or TRBV12-4 and TRBJ1-1; the D gene is possibly TRBD1 (6 bases). V dropped 7 bases and J dropped 6 bases, with 18 bases sitting between them. The CDR3 consists of 14 residues. The CDR3, as DNA: TGTGCCAGCACTGAGGGGGTGGGGAAGGCTGAAGCTTTCTTT. It encodes CASTEGVGKAEAFF.

This clonotype occurred many times. The chain recombines TRBV6-1 with TRBJ1-2; 9 bases agree with TRBD1. The CDR3 has 15 residues. CDR1 is MNHNS and CDR2 is SASEGT in the germline V gene. V lost 5 bases to trimming and J lost 4 bases; unmatched junction nucleotides: 8. CDR3 coding DNA: TGTGCCAGCAGTACATCCCGGGACAGGGTCTATGGCTACACCTTC. Translation gives CASSTSRDRVYGYTF.

This clonotype was detected only a few times. The chain links TRBV6-6 to TRBJ2-1; D is uncertain. Germline values: CDR1 MNHNY, CDR2 SVGAGI (reference sequence). There are 14 residues in the CDR3. The V and J ends lost 0 bases and 6 bases respectively, with 9 bases between them. The CDR3 sequence is CASSYSDALNEQFF. CDR3 bases: TGTGCCAGCAGTTACTCGGACGCCCTCAATGAGCAGTTCTTC.

In its sample, this clonotype was seen many times. The junction and the germline gene differ at one end; a read error may be behind it. The chain links TRBV7-7 to TRBJ1-4, with 7 bases aligning to TRBD1. Germline CDR1 SSHAT, CDR2 FNYEAQ (reference sequence). The CDR3 covers 13 residues. CDR3 coding DNA: TGTGCTAGCAGCCGGACAGGAGGAGAAAAACTGTTTTTT. It is translated as CASSRTGGEKLFF.

This clonotype was recorded a few times. This chain links TRBV19 with TRBJ1-5, with a weak D call TRBD1 (6 bases). Trimming left V 3 bases short and J 6 bases short, with 12 bases between. This CDR3 comprises 14 residues. Germline V gene data show CDR1 as LNHDA and CDR2 as SQIVND (reference sequence). The CDR3 here is CASSIWGAAQPQHF. The CDR3 DNA is TGTGCCAGTAGTATTTGGGGGGCTGCTCAGCCCCAGCATTTT.

The rearrangement joins TRBV20-1 to TRBJ2-1, with 11 bases identical to TRBD2. CDR3 length: 22 residues. V lost 0 bases to trimming and J lost 6 bases; unmatched junction nucleotides: 25. Germline CDR1 DFQATT, CDR2 SNEGSKA (reference sequence). The CDR3 DNA sequence: TGCAGTGCTAGAGATGTGGGGGCAGGGAAGACTAGCGGGATTTTTCTTCCCAATGAGCAGTTCTTC. Amino acid sequence: CSARDVGAGKTSGIFLPNEQFF.

This clonotype was picked up many times. A junction end diverges from the germline sequence, so it may reflect a read error. The chain uses TRBV7-2 and TRBJ2-3; a weak D match, TRBD2 (5 bases). The CDR3 totals 10 residues. Germline loops: CDR1 SGHTA, CDR2 FQGNSA. This CDR3 is CASSRGSASF. DNA for the CDR3: TGTGCCAGCAGCCGAGGTAGCGCCAGTTTT.

The chain links TRBV10-3 to TRBJ2-3; TRBD2 agrees at 11 bases. The ends lost 8 bases at V and 2 bases at J; junction bases unmatched: 6. CDR3 length equals 15 residues. The germline gives CDR1 ENHRY, CDR2 SYGVKD. The CDR3 is CAIGAGLADTDTQYF. The CDR3 coding sequence is TGTGCCATCGGGGCGGGACTAGCGGACACAGATACGCAGTATTTT.

This clonotype has at least ten counts. This rearrangement joins TRBV12-5 to TRBJ1-1; weak D call: TRBD1 (5 bases). Germline V gene sequence: CDR1 LGHNT, CDR2 FRNRAP. This CDR3 contains 13 residues. Trimming removed 9 bases at V and 5 bases at J, with 16 bases between. Here the CDR3 DNA reads TGTGCTAGCCAAGGGTTAAGGGGAACTGAAGCTTTCTTT. It encodes CASQGLRGTEAFF.

This clonotype was counted at least ten times. V is TRBV7-6 and J is TRBJ2-3; D gene uncertain. CDR1 and CDR2 (germline): SGHVS, FNYEAQ. The CDR3 runs to 19 residues. V lost 1 base and J lost 0, with 20 bases in between. CDR3 sequence: CASSLGGRTRSISTDTQYF. The CDR3 DNA reads as TGTGCCAGCAGCTTAGGAGGACGGACGAGATCGATTAGCACAGATACGCAGTATTTT.

The CDR3 nucleotides are TGTGCCAGCAGCTTGCGGCACTACCAAGTTTCGGGCGAGCAGTACTTC. Protein: CASSLRHYQVSGEQYF. The rearrangement joins TRBV5-6 to TRBJ2-7, with D unresolved. Germline-derived CDR1 and CDR2 are SGHDT and YYEEEE. V was clipped by 1 base and J by 6 bases, with 20 bases between them. There are 16 residues in the CDR3.

This clonotype was observed once. Its ends do not fully match the called genes, so a read error is possible. The chain carries TRBV10-3 and TRBJ2-3; the match to TRBD2 covers 14 bases. Germline-derived CDR1 and CDR2 are ENHRY and SYGVKD. The CDR3 is made up of 17 amino acids. CDR3 region: CVISEMGLAGVADTQYF. The CDR3 DNA follows: TGTGTCATCAGTGAAATGGGACTAGCGGGAGTGGCGGATACGCAGTATTTT.

This clonotype has ten or more counts. The rearrangement links TRBV27 to TRBJ1-6; D may be TRBD1 (6 bases). CDR1 is MNHEY, CDR2 SMNVEV, per germline (reference sequence). This CDR3 spans 12 amino acids. The ends were cut back, 5 bases at V and 11 bases at J, with 10 bases in the middle. CDR3 region: CASSDPGAPLHF. The CDR3 DNA follows: TGTGCCAGCAGTGACCCAGGGGCACCCCTCCACTTT.

This clonotype was recorded many times. V and J are TRBV7-9 and TRBJ1-3, with D uncertain. From germline, CDR1 is SEHNR and CDR2 FQNEAQ (reference sequence). The CDR3 is 16 residues long. V lost 4 bases and J lost 0, with 13 bases in between. The CDR3 here is CASSSKKSSSGNTIYF. CDR3 nucleotides: TGTGCCAGCAGCTCAAAGAAATCCAGCTCTGGAAACACCATATATTTT.

This clonotype was seen more than once but under ten times. The CDR3 spells CASSLGRREDEQFF. Here the CDR3 DNA reads TGTGCCAGCAGCTTAGGTCGCAGGGAGGATGAGCAGTTCTTC. The V gene is TRBV11-2, the J gene TRBJ2-1; weak D call: TRBD2 (6 bases). V shed 1 base and J shed 8 bases, with 12 bases lying between them. This CDR3 region has 14 residues. Looked up from germline, CDR1 is SGHAT and CDR2 is FQNNGV.

The chain joins TRBV5-4 to TRBJ2-2, with D perhaps matching TRBD1 or TRBD2 (5 bases each). The V gene's germline CDR1 is SGHNT and CDR2 YYREEE (reference sequence). V was clipped by 3 bases and J by 2 bases, with 14 bases between them. This CDR3 region has 16 residues. The CDR3 nucleotides read TGTGCCAGCAGCTCCCCCGGGGCGTCAAACACCGGGGAGCTGTTTTTT. It translates to CASSSPGASNTGELFF.

This clonotype was detected only a few times. CDR3 sequence: CASSISGRGHEQYF. CDR3 sequence (DNA): TGTGCCAGCAGCATTAGCGGGAGGGGCCACGAGCAGTACTTC. The genes are TRBV6-5 and TRBJ2-7; 11 bases align to TRBD2. Germline CDR1 is MNHEY and CDR2 is SVGAGI. This CDR3 contains 14 residues. Unmatched junction bases numbered 6, after V lost 6 bases and J lost 5 bases.

In its sample, this clonotype was seen a few times. This chain joins TRBV7-9 and TRBJ2-7, with 9 bases that match TRBD1. The CDR3 extends over 16 amino acids. Germline CDR1 reads SEHNR; CDR2 reads FQNEAQ (reference sequence). The ends lost 6 bases at V and 0 bases at J; junction bases unmatched: 9. The CDR3 loop reads CASRGTGRSSSYEQYF. CDR3 in DNA: TGTGCCAGCAGGGGGACAGGGAGGTCGAGCTCCTACGAGCAGTACTTC.

Comments on this clonotype: One base away lies a much larger clone, so this may be a sequencing read error. The rearrangement uses TRBV7-4 and TRBJ1-2, with 9 bases matching TRBD1. This CDR3 comprises 16 residues. Germline V gene sequence: CDR1 SGHVT, CDR2 SQSDAQ. The CDR3 bases are TGTGTCAGCAGCCGAGTGGAGACAGGGGGAAAAGTTGGCTACACCTTC. This translates into CVSSRVETGGKVGYTF.

This clonotype was seen ten or more times. The chain combines TRBV12-3 or TRBV12-4 with TRBJ1-1; tentatively, D is TRBD1 (5 bases). V shed 6 bases and J shed 0 bases, with 17 bases lying between them. CDR3 size: 16 residues. CDR3 nucleotide sequence: TGTGCCAGCAGCCGTACGGTTCGGGGGATGAACACTGAAGCTTTCTTT. Translated, it gives CASSRTVRGMNTEAFF.

The chain is built from TRBV5-1 and TRBJ1-3; TRBD1 aligns across 7 bases. The CDR3 is 15 residues long. The ends lost 4 bases at V and 0 bases at J; junction bases unmatched: 4. CDR1 SGHRS and CDR2 YFSETQ come from the germline V gene. This CDR3 is CASSHDRDSGNTIYF. In DNA form, the CDR3 reads TGCGCCAGCAGCCATGACAGGGACTCTGGAAACACCATATATTTT.